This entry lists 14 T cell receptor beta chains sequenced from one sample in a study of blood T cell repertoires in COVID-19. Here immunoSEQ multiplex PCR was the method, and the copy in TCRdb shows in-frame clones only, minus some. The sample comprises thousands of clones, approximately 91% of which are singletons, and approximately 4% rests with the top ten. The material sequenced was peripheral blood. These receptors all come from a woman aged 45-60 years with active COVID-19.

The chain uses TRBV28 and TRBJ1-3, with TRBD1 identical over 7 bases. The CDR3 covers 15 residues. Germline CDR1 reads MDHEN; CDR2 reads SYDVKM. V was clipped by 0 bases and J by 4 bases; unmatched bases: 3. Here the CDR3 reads CASSLWGTAGNTIYF. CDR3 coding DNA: TGTGCCAGCAGTTTATGGGGGACAGCAGGAAACACCATATATTTT.

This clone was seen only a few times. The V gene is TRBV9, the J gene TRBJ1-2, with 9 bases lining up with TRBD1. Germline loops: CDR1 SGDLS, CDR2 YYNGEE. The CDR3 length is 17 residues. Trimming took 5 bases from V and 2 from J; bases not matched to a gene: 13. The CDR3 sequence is CASSPRPGQGSNYGYTF. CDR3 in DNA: TGTGCCAGCAGTCCCCGACCGGGACAGGGCTCAAACTATGGCTACACCTTC.

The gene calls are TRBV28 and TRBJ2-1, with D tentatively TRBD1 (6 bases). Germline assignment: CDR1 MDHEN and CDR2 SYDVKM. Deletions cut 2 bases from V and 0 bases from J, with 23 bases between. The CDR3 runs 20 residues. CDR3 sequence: CASSLRLRSYDRTSYNEQFF. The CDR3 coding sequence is TGTGCCAGCAGTTTACGGCTCCGGTCGTACGACAGGACCTCCTACAATGAGCAGTTCTTC.

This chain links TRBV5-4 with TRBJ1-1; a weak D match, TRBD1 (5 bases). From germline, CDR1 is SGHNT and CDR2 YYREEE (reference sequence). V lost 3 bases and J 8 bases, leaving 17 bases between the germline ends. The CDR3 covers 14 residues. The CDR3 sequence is CASSSTSDSGEAFF. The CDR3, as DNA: TGTGCCAGCAGCTCAACATCTGACAGTGGAGAAGCTTTCTTT.

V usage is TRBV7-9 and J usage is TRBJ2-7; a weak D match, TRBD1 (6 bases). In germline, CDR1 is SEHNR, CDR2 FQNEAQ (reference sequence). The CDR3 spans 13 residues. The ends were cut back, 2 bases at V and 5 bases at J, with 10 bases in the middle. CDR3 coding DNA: TGTGCCAGCAGCTTACGACAGGACCACGAGCAGTACTTC. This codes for CASSLRQDHEQYF.

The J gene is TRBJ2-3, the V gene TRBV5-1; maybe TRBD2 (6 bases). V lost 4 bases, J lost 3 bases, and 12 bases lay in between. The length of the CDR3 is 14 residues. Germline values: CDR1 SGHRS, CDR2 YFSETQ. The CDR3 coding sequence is TGCGCCAGCAGCCACCCGGAGGGAACAGATACGCAGTATTTT. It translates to CASSHPEGTDTQYF.

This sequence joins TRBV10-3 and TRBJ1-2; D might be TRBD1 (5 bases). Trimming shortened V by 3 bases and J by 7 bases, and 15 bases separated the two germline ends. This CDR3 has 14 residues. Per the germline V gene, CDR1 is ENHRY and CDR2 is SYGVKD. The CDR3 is CAISERRDGFGYTF. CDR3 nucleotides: TGTGCCATCAGTGAACGCAGGGATGGCTTTGGCTACACCTTC.

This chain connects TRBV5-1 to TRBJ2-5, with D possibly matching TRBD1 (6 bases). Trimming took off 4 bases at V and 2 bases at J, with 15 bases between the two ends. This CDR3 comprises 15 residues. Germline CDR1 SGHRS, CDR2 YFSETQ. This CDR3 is CASSGLGTPQETQYF. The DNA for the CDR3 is TGCGCCAGCAGCGGCCTCGGGACACCTCAAGAGACCCAGTACTTC.

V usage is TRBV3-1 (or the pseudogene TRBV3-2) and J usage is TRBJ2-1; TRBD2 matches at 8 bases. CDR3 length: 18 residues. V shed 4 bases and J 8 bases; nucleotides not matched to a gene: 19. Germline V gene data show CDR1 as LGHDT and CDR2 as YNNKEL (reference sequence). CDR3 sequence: CASSPLSRTSHRRDEQFF. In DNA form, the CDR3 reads TGTGCCAGCAGCCCTCTCAGTCGGACTAGCCACCGGCGGGATGAGCAGTTCTTC.

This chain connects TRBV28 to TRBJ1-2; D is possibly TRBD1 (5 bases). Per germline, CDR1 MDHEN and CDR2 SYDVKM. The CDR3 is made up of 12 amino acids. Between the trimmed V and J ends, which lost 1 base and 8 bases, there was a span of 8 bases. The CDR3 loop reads CASSLFPGGYTF. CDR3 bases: TGTGCCAGCAGTTTATTTCCAGGGGGCTACACCTTC.

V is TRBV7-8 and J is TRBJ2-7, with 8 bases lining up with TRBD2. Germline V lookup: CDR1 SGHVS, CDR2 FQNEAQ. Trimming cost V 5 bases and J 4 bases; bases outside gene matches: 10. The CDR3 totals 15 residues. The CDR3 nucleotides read TGTGCCAGCAGCCCTTACGGCGGGGGGACTTACGAGCAGTACTTC. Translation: CASSPYGGGTYEQYF.

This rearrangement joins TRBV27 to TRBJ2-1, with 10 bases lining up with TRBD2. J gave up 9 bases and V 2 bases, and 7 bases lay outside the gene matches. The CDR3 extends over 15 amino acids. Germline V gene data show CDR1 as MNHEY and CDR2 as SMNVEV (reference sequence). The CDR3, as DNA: TGTGCCAGCAGTTTACACATAGCGGGAGGTAGTGAGCAGTTCTTC. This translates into CASSLHIAGGSEQFF.

The CDR3, as DNA: TGCGCCAGCAGCCAGGACAGAACGAACTACGAGCAGTACTTC. Translated: CASSQDRTNYEQYF. The chain employs TRBV4-1 and TRBJ2-7, with D perhaps matching TRBD1 (6 bases). CDR1 and CDR2 (germline): MGHRA, YSYEKL. This CDR3 region has 14 residues. V lost 3 bases and J 3 bases, leaving 12 bases between the germline ends.

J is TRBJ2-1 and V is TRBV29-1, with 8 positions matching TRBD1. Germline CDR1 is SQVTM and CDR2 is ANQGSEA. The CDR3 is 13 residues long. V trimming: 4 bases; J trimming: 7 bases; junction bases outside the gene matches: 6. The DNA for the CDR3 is TGCAGCGTTGTTTGGACAGGGTCAAATGAGCAGTTCTTC. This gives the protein CSVVWTGSNEQFF.